Below are 27 T cell receptor beta chains sequenced from a single sample in a study of OX40 agonist ivuxolimab in advanced cancers. The table came from immunoSEQ multiplex PCR; TCRdb's copy has only in-frame clones and leaves some out. The sample records under 25,000 clones, 82% being singletons. The sequencing here drew on CD4+ or CD8+ T cells sorted from blood, taken in a trial of the OX40 agonist ivuxolimab. These receptors were collected from an adult with an advanced solid tumor such as melanoma, head and neck, liver or kidney cancer.

This chain uses TRBV5-4 with TRBJ1-2, with D perhaps matching TRBD1 (6 bases). Germline CDR1 and CDR2: SGHNT and YYREEE (reference sequence). The CDR3 sequence is 13 residues long. V gave up 5 bases and J gave up 2 bases, with 10 bases separating them. CDR3 amino acids: CASRRGANYGYTF. The CDR3 nucleotides read TGTGCCAGCAGGAGGGGGGCGAACTATGGCTACACCTTC.

The chain employs TRBV7-2 and TRBJ1-5; D may be TRBD1 (5 bases). This CDR3 has 17 amino acids. Germline CDR1 SGHTA, CDR2 FQGNSA. Trimming shortened V by 5 bases and J by 2 bases, and 19 bases separated the two germline ends. Here the CDR3 reads CASSPPGGRGGNQPQHF. CDR3 bases: TGTGCCAGCAGCCCCCCCGGTGGGAGGGGAGGCAATCAGCCCCAGCATTTT.

The chain couples TRBV11-2 to TRBJ2-3; D possibly corresponds to TRBD2 (6 bases). The CDR3 has 13 amino acids. Looked up from germline, CDR1 is SGHAT and CDR2 is FQNNGV. V was cut by 3 bases and J by 5 bases, with 9 bases left in between. The CDR3 nucleotides are TGTGCCAGCAGCTTTGGCGGGGTAGATACGCAGTATTTT. As protein: CASSFGGVDTQYF.

This clone occurred a few times. The CDR3 region is CASSYRGETQYF. In DNA form, the CDR3 reads TGTGCCAGCAGTTACCGGGGAGAGACCCAGTACTTC. The V and J genes are TRBV6-6 and TRBJ2-5; the D gene is possibly TRBD2 (5 bases). The CDR3 runs 12 residues. V was clipped by 2 bases and J by 4 bases, with 5 bases between them. Germline V gene data show CDR1 as MNHNY and CDR2 as SVGAGI (reference sequence).

The chain employs TRBV6-5 and TRBJ2-1, with 8 bases matching TRBD1. V trimming: 2 bases; J trimming: 7 bases; junction bases outside the gene matches: 4. CDR1 is MNHEY and CDR2 is SVGAGI in the germline V gene. CDR3 length: 14 amino acids. CDR3 amino acids: CASSYRTGLNEQFF. CDR3 bases: TGTGCCAGCAGTTACCGGACAGGGTTGAATGAGCAGTTCTTC.

This clone was observed a few times. J is TRBJ1-5 and V is TRBV19; TRBD1 might be the D (5 bases). Trimming removed 2 bases at V and 1 base at J, with 6 bases between. The CDR3 has 14 residues. CDR1 is LNHDA, CDR2 SQIVND, per germline (reference sequence). CDR3 DNA sequence: TGTGCCAGTAGTATAAGGGACAGCAATCAGCCCCAGCATTTT. This translates into CASSIRDSNQPQHF.

This rearrangement joins TRBV29-1 to TRBJ2-2, with D uncertain. The germline CDR1 and CDR2 sequences are SQVTM and ANQGSEA. V lost 7 bases, J lost 4 bases, and 13 bases lay in between. The CDR3 runs 13 residues. CDR3 coding DNA: TGCAGCGCTGATGCCTTTTTCACCGGGGAGCTGTTTTTT. It translates to CSADAFFTGELFF.

This clone was seen only a few times. J is TRBJ2-7 and V is TRBV11-2; D possibly uses TRBD1 or TRBD2 (6 bases each). The CDR3 has 18 amino acids. Germline CDR1 reads SGHAT; CDR2 reads FQNNGV. Trimming removed 1 base from V and 3 bases from J, with 22 bases in between. As DNA, the CDR3 is TGTGCCAGCAGCTTAGGCCTCCCCCGCCGGGGGCCCAGCTACGAGCAGTACTTC. Translation: CASSLGLPRRGPSYEQYF.

The genes are TRBV10-1 and TRBJ1-3; no definite D call. Germline CDR1 WNHNN, CDR2 SYGVQD (reference sequence). This CDR3 comprises 13 residues. V lost 4 bases and J lost 1, with 5 bases in between. The CDR3 sequence is CASSGGSGNTIYF. The CDR3 region has the DNA TGCGCCAGCAGTGGGGGATCTGGAAACACCATATATTTT.

The J gene is TRBJ1-5, the V gene TRBV2; D is perhaps TRBD1 (5 bases). In germline, CDR1 is SNHLY, CDR2 FYNNEI. The germline V and J ends were trimmed by 1 base and 2 bases, with 12 bases remaining between them. The CDR3 runs 16 residues. CDR3 coding DNA: TGTGCCAGCAGTGAAGAGGGGCTTTGGGGCAATCAGCCCCAGCATTTT. It is translated as CASSEEGLWGNQPQHF.

Only one count was recorded for this clone. V and J are TRBV2 and TRBJ2-7; D is possibly TRBD2 (6 bases). V lost 6 bases to trimming and J lost 0 bases, with 12 bases between them. Germline CDR1 is SNHLY and CDR2 is FYNNEI. The CDR3 has 14 residues. CDR3 sequence: CASRVRGSSYEQYF. In nucleotides, the CDR3 is TGTGCCAGCAGGGTTCGGGGGAGCTCCTACGAGCAGTACTTC.

The chain is built from TRBV29-1 and TRBJ1-2; TRBD1 agrees at 7 bases. The J segment lost 1 base and the V segment lost 7 bases, leaving 9 bases of the junction unmatched. CDR3 length equals 14 residues. Looked up from germline, CDR1 is SQVTM and CDR2 is ANQGSEA. CDR3: CSEPGDSVNYGYTF. In DNA form, the CDR3 reads TGCAGCGAACCCGGGGACAGTGTTAACTATGGCTACACCTTC. The whole variable domain, remainder taken from reference TRBV29-1 and TRBJ1-2, is SAVISQKPSRDICQRGTSLTIQCQVDSQVTMMFWYRQQPGQSLTLIATANQGSEATYESGFVIDKFPISRPNLTFSTLTVSNMSPEDSSIYLCSEPGDSVNYGYTFGSGTRLTVV.

This chain connects TRBV9 to TRBJ2-5; TRBD2 is a possible D gene (7 bases). This CDR3 is 16 amino acids long. The germline gives CDR1 SGDLS, CDR2 YYNGEE. Trimming removed 8 bases from V and 5 bases from J, with 25 bases in between. The CDR3 sequence: CASTSGGGGGGETQYF. The CDR3 DNA reads as TGTGCCAGTACCTCCGGTGGAGGGGGGGGCGGGGAGACCCAGTACTTC.

This chain links TRBV11-2 with TRBJ1-1; no definite D call. With 5 bases removed from V and 3 bases from J, the gap between germline ends came to 19 bases. Germline CDR1 and CDR2: SGHAT and FQNNGV. CDR3 size: 16 residues. The CDR3 here is CASSLYPVSWDTEAFF. In DNA, the CDR3 is TGTGCCAGCAGCCTTTATCCGGTTTCGTGGGACACTGAAGCTTTCTTT.

The chain recombines TRBV7-6 with TRBJ1-4; D gene ambiguous. CDR3 length: 14 amino acids. Trimming cost V 3 bases and J 10 bases, with 15 bases left between them. Germline assignment: CDR1 SGHVS and CDR2 FNYEAQ. CDR3 bases: TGTGCCAGCAGCTTTGGACCTGGCGGAGGAAAACTGTTTTTT. Translating gives CASSFGPGGGKLFF.

The V gene is TRBV5-1, the J gene TRBJ2-1; D gene unclear. Per germline, CDR1 SGHRS and CDR2 YFSETQ. The CDR3 consists of 14 residues. V lost 4 bases to trimming and J lost 1 base, with 9 bases between them. The chain's CDR3 is CASSPSSSYNEQFF. As DNA, the CDR3 is TGCGCCAGCAGCCCATCGTCATCCTACAATGAGCAGTTCTTC.

This chain connects TRBV4-1 to TRBJ2-2; D is unclear. V was pared by 1 base and J by 4 bases, with 7 bases between. There are 14 residues in the CDR3. CDR1 is MGHRA and CDR2 is YSYEKL in the germline V gene. For the CDR3, the DNA is TGCGCCAGCAGCCAAGTAGAATTCACCGGGGAGCTGTTTTTT. This codes for CASSQVEFTGELFF.

The chain uses TRBV28 and TRBJ1-2, with D perhaps matching TRBD1 (5 bases). This CDR3 comprises 14 residues. Germline CDR1 and CDR2: MDHEN and SYDVKM. V was shortened by 3 bases and J by 4 bases, with 12 bases between the two germline ends. The CDR3 sequence is CASSLGRTGYGYTF. CDR3 coding DNA: TGTGCCAGCAGTTTGGGGAGAACAGGCTATGGCTACACCTTC.

The chain is built from TRBV11-2 and TRBJ2-1; D is undetermined. Trimming took off 1 base at V and 4 bases at J, with 5 bases between the two ends. Looked up from germline, CDR1 is SGHAT and CDR2 is FQNNGV. This CDR3 region has 13 residues. CDR3 in amino acids: CASSLGQYNEQFF. As DNA, the CDR3 is TGTGCCAGCAGCTTAGGGCAGTACAATGAGCAGTTCTTC.

The J gene is TRBJ2-7, the V gene TRBV5-1; 7 bases fit TRBD1. The germline V gene has CDR1 SGHRS and CDR2 YFSETQ. After removal of 5 bases from V and 3 bases from J, the junction contained 14 bases not matched to a gene. This CDR3 is built from 16 residues. The CDR3 here is CASRPTADRPFYEQYF. In nucleotides, the CDR3 is TGCGCCAGCAGACCAACTGCGGACAGGCCATTCTACGAGCAGTACTTC.

The CDR3 here is CASSPDGRNQPQHF. In DNA form, the CDR3 reads TGTGCCAGCTCCCCGGACGGTCGCAATCAGCCCCAGCATTTT. This sequence joins TRBV18 and TRBJ1-5; no definite D call. The CDR3 is 14 amino acids. Germline CDR1 and CDR2: KGHSH and LQKENI. V was trimmed by 6 bases and J by 2 bases, leaving 11 bases between them. The full variable domain, completed using reference TRBV18 and TRBJ1-5, is NAGVMQNPRHLVRRRGQEARLRCSPMKGHSHVYWYRQLPEEGLKFMVYLQKENIIDESGMPKERFSAEFPKEGPSILRIQQVVRGDSAAYFCASSPDGRNQPQHFGDGTRLSIL.

DNA of the CDR3: TGCGCCAGCAGCCAAGGGGTGAGCGGGGGTGGAGAGACCCAGTACTTC. It translates to CASSQGVSGGGETQYF. This chain joins TRBV4-3 and TRBJ2-5, with TRBD2 matching 8 bases. The V gene's germline CDR1 is LGHNA and CDR2 YSLEER. CDR3 length equals 16 residues. The V segment lost 1 base and the J segment 4 bases; nucleotides outside the gene matches: 8.

V and J are TRBV7-9 and TRBJ1-2; no firm D call. The CDR3 is 13 amino acids. V was trimmed by 5 bases and J by 2 bases, leaving 9 bases between them. In germline, CDR1 is SEHNR, CDR2 FQNEAQ (reference sequence). This CDR3 reads CASSRAVNYGYTF. The DNA for the CDR3 is TGTGCCAGCAGCAGGGCAGTGAACTATGGCTACACCTTC. Drawing the rest from reference TRBV7-9 and TRBJ1-2, the complete variable domain is DTGVSQNPRHKITKRGQNVTFRCDPISEHNRLYWYRQTLGQGPEFLTYFQNEAQLEKSRLLSDRFSAERPKGSFSTLEIQRTEQGDSAMYLCASSRAVNYGYTFGSGTRLTVV.

This clone was seen only once. The chain carries TRBV7-9 and TRBJ2-7, with 9 bases lining up with TRBD1. This CDR3 is 19 amino acids long. The germline CDR1 and CDR2 sequences are SEHNR and FQNEAQ (reference sequence). J was trimmed by 0 bases and V by 1 base; bases with no gene match: 13. CDR3 in DNA: TGTGCCAGCAGCTTAGGAGTATCGTGGGACAGGGAGAGCTCCTACGAGCAGTACTTC. It yields the protein CASSLGVSWDRESSYEQYF.

V and J are TRBV25-1 and TRBJ2-1; D is unresolved. The germline V gene has CDR1 MGHDK and CDR2 SYGVNS. V lost 1 base, J lost 2 bases, and 6 bases lay in between. The CDR3 contains 14 residues. The CDR3 DNA reads TGTGCCAGCAGTGAATTAGACGCCTACAATGAGCAGTTCTTC. It yields the protein CASSELDAYNEQFF.

The CDR3 bases are TGTGCCAGCAAGGTGAACACTGAAGCTTTCTTT. This translates into CASKVNTEAFF. This chain connects TRBV6-6 to TRBJ1-1; D not resolved. The germline V gene has CDR1 MNHNY and CDR2 SVGAGI (reference sequence). The CDR3 is made up of 11 amino acids. Trimming cost V 7 bases and J 0 bases, with 3 bases left between them.

This clone has a handful of counts. The V gene is TRBV7-2, the J gene TRBJ2-6; D remains ambiguous. CDR3 length equals 15 residues. The V end was cut by 5 bases, the J end by 0 bases, with 8 bases between. Looked up from germline, CDR1 is SGHTA and CDR2 is FQGNSA. The CDR3 sequence: CASSPQVSGANVLTF. The CDR3 nucleotides are TGTGCCAGCAGCCCTCAGGTCTCTGGGGCCAACGTCCTGACTTTC.